This entry lists 27 T cell receptor beta chains sequenced from one sample in a study of regulatory T cells in long-lasting Graves disease. Time point reported: persistent/refractory GD, antithyroid drugs over 5 years with positive TRAb. Generation of the TCR library employed RNA extracted from PBMCs. Both iRepertoire HTBI primers and Arm-PCR of CDR3 regions were used to build the TCR beta libraries. MiXCR, applied by TCRdb to the multiplex PCR reads, yields one record per CDR3 protein. The sample shows hundreds of thousands of distinct CDR3 sequences, roughly 21% of them seen only once. The sequencing used peripheral blood mononuclear cells (PBMCs), collected when the disease was refractory, from a patient treated with antithyroid drugs. Every receptor here comes from a female donor with Graves disease.

A word on this clonotype: Here the CDR3 omits its conserved ending phenylalanine or tryptophan, so a read error is the likely source. The gene calls are TRBV6-2 or TRBV6-3 and TRBJ1-5, with TRBD1 matching 7 bases. Germline CDR1 is MNHEY and CDR2 is SVGEGT. The length of the CDR3 is 17 residues. V lost 6 bases, J lost 5 bases, and 16 bases stayed unmatched. CDR3 sequence reads: CASSLDTGTALHQPQHL. The CDR3 nucleotides read TGTGCCAGCAGCCTTGACACCGGGACAGCGCTTCATCAGCCCCAGCATCTT.

The V gene is TRBV28, the J gene TRBJ2-1, with TRBD2 identical over 10 bases. Trimming at V came to 4 bases and at J to 7 bases, leaving 13 bases not matched to a gene. This CDR3 region has 17 residues. Germline V gives CDR1 MDHEN, CDR2 SYDVKM. CDR3 loop: CASSSPSSSGSYNEQFF. The CDR3 DNA is TGTGCCAGCAGTTCGCCCTCCTCTAGCGGGAGCTATAATGAGCAGTTCTTC.

This clonotype has more than one count but fewer than ten. This sequence joins TRBV7-9 and TRBJ2-1; D is uncertain. V shed 2 bases and J shed 4 bases, with 12 bases lying between them. Germline-derived CDR1 and CDR2 are SEHNR and FQNEAQ (reference sequence). There are 15 residues in the CDR3. CDR3 sequence: CASSLLFAGYNEQFF. The DNA of the CDR3 is TGTGCCAGCAGCTTATTATTCGCAGGTTACAATGAGCAGTTCTTC.

In the case of this clonotype: One base away lies a much larger clone, so this may be a sequencing read error. The chain carries TRBV6-6 and TRBJ1-2; 7 bases match TRBD1. This CDR3 has 15 residues. The germline V gene has CDR1 MNHNY and CDR2 SVGAGI (reference sequence). CDR3 sequence reads: CARSYSEGAWYGYTF. The CDR3 DNA follows: TGTGCCAGAAGTTACTCGGAGGGGGCATGGTATGGCTACACCTTC.

The CDR3 coding sequence is TGTGCCAGTAGTACACCAGGGTCTGAGAACACTGAAGCTTTCTTT. It encodes CASSTPGSENTEAFF. This chain links TRBV19 with TRBJ1-1; D is perhaps TRBD1 (5 bases). Per the germline V gene, CDR1 is LNHDA and CDR2 is SQIVND (reference sequence). The CDR3 sequence is 15 residues long. Trimming removed 4 bases at V and 1 base at J, with 13 bases between. Looking up the rest from reference TRBV19 and TRBJ1-1 gives the full variable domain: DGGITQSPKYLFRKEGQNVTLSCEQNLNHDAMYWYRQDPGQGLRLIYYSQIVNDFQKGDIAEGYSVSREKKESFPLTVTSAQKNPTAFYLCASSTPGSENTEAFFGQGTRLTVV.

A remark on this clonotype: Germline is not matched at one junction end, which may reflect a read error. V usage is TRBV6-1 and J usage is TRBJ2-7; 8 bases are shared with TRBD1. This CDR3 has 14 amino acids. Germline loops: CDR1 MNHNS, CDR2 SASEGT. The CDR3 sequence is CASSPRDRSYGQYF. The CDR3 nucleotides are TGTGCCAGCAGCCCCCGGGACAGGTCCTACGGGCAGTACTTC.

The chain has TRBV6-1 and TRBJ2-4, with 16 nucleotides matching TRBD2. Germline CDR1 MNHNS, CDR2 SASEGT. The CDR3 has 19 amino acids. Germline trimming cut 5 bases from V and 0 bases from J; bases unmatched to any gene: 7. The DNA for the CDR3 is TGTGCCAGCAGTTCGCCGGGACTAGCGGGGGGGCTAGCCAAAAACATTCAGTACTTC. Protein sequence: CASSSPGLAGGLAKNIQYF.

This clonotype was counted between two and nine times. The chain combines TRBV28 with TRBJ2-3, with 11 bases identical to TRBD2. Germline V CDR1 and CDR2: MDHEN, SYDVKM. Germline trimming cut 6 bases from V and 6 bases from J; bases unmatched to any gene: 8. The CDR3 loop spans 15 amino acids. The CDR3 coding sequence is TGTGCCAGCAGACAAACTAGCGGGAGAGGGGATACGCAGTATTTT. Protein product: CASRQTSGRGDTQYF. Looking up the rest from reference TRBV28 and TRBJ2-3 gives the full variable domain: DVKVTQSSRYLVKRTGEKVFLECVQDMDHENMFWYRQDPGLGLRLIYFSYDVKMKEKGDIPEGYSVSREKKERFSLILESASTNQTSMYLCASRQTSGRGDTQYFGPGTRLTVL.

Comment on this clonotype: A read error may explain this, as a much larger clone is one base away. Because it lacks the conserved phenylalanine or tryptophan at the end, this CDR3 is likely a read error. The V and J genes are TRBV14 and TRBJ2-5; 8 bases are a match to TRBD2. Germline V lookup: CDR1 SGHDN, CDR2 FVKESK. The V segment lost 1 base and the J segment 3 bases; nucleotides outside the gene matches: 7. The CDR3 extends over 16 amino acids. The CDR3 loop is CASSQAGSGGKETQYL. CDR3 nucleotide sequence: TGTGCCAGCAGCCAAGCGGGATCGGGAGGGAAAGAGACCCAGTACCTC.

This clonotype showed up many times. CDR3 DNA: TGCAGCGTGGCACCTGGGGGGACGAACCAAGAGACCCAGTACTTC. Protein: CSVAPGGTNQETQYF. This chain uses TRBV29-1 with TRBJ2-5, with D perhaps matching TRBD2 (6 bases). Germline V CDR1 and CDR2: SQVTM, ANQGSEA. The CDR3 is made up of 15 amino acids. Deletions cut 6 bases from V and 0 bases from J, with 17 bases between. Combining the CDR3 with reference TRBV29-1 and TRBJ2-5 gives the whole variable domain SAVISQKPSRDICQRGTSLTIQCQVDSQVTMMFWYRQQPGQSLTLIATANQGSEATYESGFVIDKFPISRPNLTFSTLTVSNMSPEDSSIYLCSVAPGGTNQETQYFGPGTRLLVL.

The sample holds a few counts of this clonotype. The chain is built from TRBV12-3 or TRBV12-4 and TRBJ1-5, with D unclear. V lost 6 bases, J lost 4 bases, and 7 bases lay in between. CDR3 length: 12 residues. The CDR3 DNA reads TGTGCCAGCAGCGAGTTAAATCAGCCCCAGCATTTT. Encoded protein: CASSELNQPQHF.

This clonotype was detected only once. This chain links TRBV20-1 with TRBJ1-6; TRBD1 is a possible D gene (5 bases). V lost 3 bases and J lost 5, with 11 bases in between. Germline V gene sequence: CDR1 DFQATT, CDR2 SNEGSKA (reference sequence). The CDR3 extends over 14 amino acids. CDR3 sequence: CSASEGGDNSPLHF. As DNA, the CDR3 is TGCAGTGCTAGTGAAGGAGGGGATAATTCACCCCTCCACTTT.

On this clonotype: Since a much larger clone is just one base distant, this may be a read error. The chain couples TRBV7-3 to TRBJ2-5; 12 bases map to TRBD1. J gave up 5 bases and V 4 bases, and 8 bases lay outside the gene matches. The germline V gene has CDR1 SGHTA and CDR2 FQGTGA. There are 16 residues in the CDR3. The CDR3 DNA sequence: TGTGCCAGCAGCTCGTTGGGACAGGGGGCATGGGAGACCCAGTACTTC. Protein sequence: CASSSLGQGAWETQYF.

The chain recombines TRBV13 with TRBJ2-2; a possible D gene is TRBD1 (6 bases). The V end was cut by 3 bases, the J end by 4 bases, with 15 bases between. This CDR3 is built from 16 residues. Germline values: CDR1 PRHDT, CDR2 FYEKMQ (reference sequence). The CDR3 region has the DNA TGTGCCAGCAGCTTTACAGGGCTCCACGGCACCGGGGAGCTGTTTTTT. Translated: CASSFTGLHGTGELFF.

Only a few counts were recorded for this clonotype. The CDR3 nucleotides are TGTGCCAGCAGTTTGGGCAGGGGCACAGATACGCAGTATTTT. Its protein is CASSLGRGTDTQYF. This chain links TRBV12-3 or TRBV12-4 with TRBJ2-3; D is perhaps TRBD1 (5 bases). Trimming cost V 3 bases and J 1 base, with 8 bases left between them. The CDR3 is 14 residues long.

This clonotype showed up just a few times. The chain links TRBV28 to TRBJ2-7; D might be TRBD2 (5 bases). This CDR3 is 14 amino acids long. Germline values: CDR1 MDHEN, CDR2 SYDVKM. The V gene lost 1 base and the J gene lost 6 bases, with 13 bases spanning the gap. The CDR3 loop reads CASSLSVGAGEQYF. The CDR3 DNA is TGTGCCAGCAGTTTATCGGTGGGAGCCGGCGAGCAGTACTTC.

In this sample, this clonotype turned up a few times. The chain uses TRBV19 and TRBJ1-1; D possibly corresponds to TRBD1 (6 bases). CDR3 size: 14 residues. The germline CDR1 and CDR2 sequences are LNHDA and SQIVND (reference sequence). V gave up 7 bases and J gave up 4 bases, with 16 bases separating them. The CDR3 loop is CASTKSRGFTEAFF. CDR3 DNA: TGTGCCAGTACCAAGTCTAGGGGGTTCACTGAAGCTTTCTTT.

Turning to this clonotype: This may be a read error, as it is one base from a much larger clone. The rearrangement joins TRBV2 to TRBJ1-6; the D is unclear. This CDR3 region has 12 residues. Germline V lookup: CDR1 SNHLY, CDR2 FYNNEI. The CDR3 protein is CVSSESPAPLHF. The CDR3 coding sequence is TGTGTCAGCAGTGAGTCCCCAGCACCCCTCCACTTT.

The V and J genes are TRBV5-4 and TRBJ1-4; D is ambiguous. The CDR3 loop spans 14 amino acids. Germline-derived CDR1 and CDR2 are SGHNT and YYREEE (reference sequence). The V gene lost 0 bases and the J gene lost 8 bases, with 11 bases spanning the gap. CDR3 amino acids: CASSLAPVGEKLFF. In nucleotides, the CDR3 is TGTGCCAGCAGCTTGGCTCCGGTAGGGGAAAAACTGTTTTTT. Supplemented by reference TRBV5-4 and TRBJ1-4, the full variable domain reads ETGVTQSPTHLIKTRGQQVTLRCSSQSGHNTVSWYQQALGQGPQFIFQYYREEENGRGNFPPRFSGLQFPNYSSELNVNALELDDSALYLCASSLAPVGEKLFFGSGTQLSVL.

This clonotype appeared a single time. A clone one base away is much larger, so this may be a read error. The gene calls are TRBV28 and TRBJ1-1; D ambiguous. There are 14 residues in the CDR3. Germline CDR1 reads MDHEN; CDR2 reads SYDVKM. The CDR3 here is CAGSLFRENTEAFF. Written as DNA, the CDR3 is TGTGCCGGCAGTTTATTCCGGGAAAACACTGAAGCTTTCTTT. Full variable domain (outside the CDR3, taken from reference TRBV28 and TRBJ1-1): DVKVTQSSRYLVKRTGEKVFLECVQDMDHENMFWYRQDPGLGLRLIYFSYDVKMKEKGDIPEGYSVSREKKERFSLILESASTNQTSMYLCAGSLFRENTEAFFGQGTRLTVV.

The V call is TRBV7-2, the J call TRBJ2-5; D remains ambiguous. V was cut by 1 base and J by 7 bases, with 7 bases left in between. Looked up from germline, CDR1 is SGHTA and CDR2 is FQGNSA. This CDR3 region has 12 residues. The DNA for the CDR3 is TGTGCCAGCAGCTTAGGACATGGGACCCAGTACTTC. Translation gives CASSLGHGTQYF.

V usage is TRBV5-1 and J usage is TRBJ2-5, with TRBD1 identical over 7 bases. The CDR3 contains 14 residues. Germline CDR1 is SGHRS and CDR2 is YFSETQ. After removal of 1 base from V and 5 bases from J, the junction contained 5 bases not matched to a gene. CDR3 sequence: CASSLTGVEETQYF. The CDR3 nucleotides are TGCGCCAGCAGCTTGACAGGGGTTGAGGAGACCCAGTACTTC.

The chain joins TRBV5-1 to TRBJ1-3; D remains ambiguous. The CDR3 spans 15 residues. Germline CDR1 is SGHRS and CDR2 is YFSETQ. V was clipped by 4 bases and J by 0 bases, with 11 bases between them. The CDR3 coding sequence is TGCGCCAGCAGCCCGGAGCGTATCTCTGGAAACACCATATATTTT. Its protein product is CASSPERISGNTIYF.

In this sample, this clonotype turned up many times. This sequence joins TRBV20-1 and TRBJ1-1; D gene uncertain. V was cut by 1 base and J by 0 bases, with 9 bases left in between. This CDR3 contains 14 residues. Germline V gene sequence: CDR1 DFQATT, CDR2 SNEGSKA (reference sequence). The CDR3 here is CSARGDNMNTEAFF. The CDR3 DNA is TGCAGTGCTAGAGGAGACAACATGAACACTGAAGCTTTCTTT.

This rearrangement joins TRBV2 to TRBJ1-1, with TRBD1 matching over 7 bases. With V trimmed by 0 bases and J by 9 bases, 10 bases remained unmatched. Germline V CDR1 and CDR2: SNHLY, FYNNEI. The CDR3 sequence is 15 residues long. The CDR3 is CASSEAISGTAKAFF. CDR3 nucleotides: TGTGCCAGCAGTGAAGCAATATCCGGGACAGCAAAAGCTTTCTTT.

This clonotype has a handful of counts. This chain connects TRBV4-2 to TRBJ2-7; 7 bases match TRBD1. Germline CDR1 and CDR2: LGHNA and YNFKEQ. CDR3 size: 14 residues. V was clipped by 4 bases and J by 3 bases; unmatched bases: 6. Here the CDR3 DNA reads TGTGCCAGCAGCCCAGGGACAGCCTTCTACGAGCAGTACTTC. Amino acids: CASSPGTAFYEQYF.

This clonotype was recorded at least ten times. CDR3 protein: CASRRDSYEQYF. The CDR3 coding sequence is TGTGCCAGCAGGCGGGACAGCTACGAGCAGTACTTC. V gene TRBV13 combines with J gene TRBJ2-7; maybe TRBD1 (7 bases). Trimming shortened V by 6 bases and J by 3 bases, and 9 bases separated the two germline ends. Per germline, CDR1 PRHDT and CDR2 FYEKMQ (reference sequence). The CDR3 loop spans 12 amino acids.